The 13 T cell receptor beta chains below come from one sample, sequenced in a study of identical twins' blood T cells. TCRdb ran MiXCR on the 5' RACE reads and lists one entry per CDR3 protein. Of hundreds of thousands of distinct CDR3 sequences in the sample, approximately 30% were seen once. The specimen sequenced was PBMCs. These receptors were collected from a woman aged 18 to 55 in good health.

The chain uses TRBV6-6 and TRBJ2-2; either TRBD1 or TRBD2 may supply D (5 bases each). There are 15 residues in the CDR3. Germline V gives CDR1 MNHNY, CDR2 SVGAGI (reference sequence). V was clipped by 5 bases and J by 2 bases, with 12 bases between them. For the CDR3, the DNA is TGTGCCAGCAGTCACCCGGGACCCAACACCGGGGAGCTGTTTTTT. This codes for CASSHPGPNTGELFF.

The chain recombines TRBV20-1 with TRBJ1-2; D perhaps matches TRBD1 (5 bases). The length of the CDR3 is 12 residues. Between the trimmed V and J ends, which lost 3 bases and 7 bases, there was a span of 12 bases. Per the germline V gene, CDR1 is DFQATT and CDR2 is SNEGSKA (reference sequence). This CDR3 is CSASPDRFGYTF. CDR3 coding DNA: TGCAGTGCTAGTCCAGACAGATTTGGCTACACCTTC.

The chain combines TRBV20-1 with TRBJ2-5; D not certain. Trimming removed 2 bases at V and 2 bases at J, with 6 bases between. This CDR3 is 12 amino acids long. Germline V gene sequence: CDR1 DFQATT, CDR2 SNEGSKA (reference sequence). The CDR3 sequence is CSARQRQETQYF. In nucleotides, the CDR3 is TGCAGTGCTAGACAGAGGCAAGAGACCCAGTACTTC.

This clonotype has a count of ten or more. The chain combines TRBV29-1 with TRBJ2-1; 10 nucleotides agree with TRBD2. This CDR3 has 13 amino acids. Germline CDR1 SQVTM, CDR2 ANQGSEA. Unmatched junction bases numbered 5, after V lost 4 bases and J lost 8 bases. CDR3 loop: CSVVLAGRDEQFF. DNA of the CDR3: TGCAGCGTTGTACTAGCGGGAAGAGATGAGCAGTTCTTC.

The V gene is TRBV6-5, the J gene TRBJ1-4; D gene unclear. The germline gives CDR1 MNHEY, CDR2 SVGAGI. The CDR3 loop spans 13 amino acids. V lost 2 bases and J lost 0, with 1 base in between. The CDR3 spells CASSYTTNEKLFF. The CDR3 region has the DNA TGTGCCAGCAGTTACACAACTAATGAAAAACTGTTTTTT.

V usage is TRBV10-3 and J usage is TRBJ2-3; D is undetermined. This CDR3 comprises 13 residues. With 6 bases removed from V and 1 base from J, the gap between germline ends came to 8 bases. Germline CDR1 and CDR2: ENHRY and SYGVKD. CDR3 bases: TGTGCCATCAGCTCGGCGGGCACAGATACGCAGTATTTT. This sequence encodes CAISSAGTDTQYF.

The chain combines TRBV20-1 with TRBJ2-1; D unresolved. The V and J ends lost 3 bases and 3 bases respectively, with 9 bases between them. This CDR3 spans 13 amino acids. Germline V lookup: CDR1 DFQATT, CDR2 SNEGSKA (reference sequence). The CDR3, as DNA: TGCAGTGCTAGCTTTGACCGCTACAATGAGCAGTTCTTC. Translation: CSASFDRYNEQFF.

The chain has TRBV19 and TRBJ2-1, with a possible D match to TRBD2 (5 bases). This CDR3 comprises 17 residues. CDR1 is LNHDA, CDR2 SQIVND, per germline (reference sequence). V lost 10 bases and J lost 0, with 22 bases in between. The CDR3 sequence: CANYFSSQRFSYNEQFF. CDR3 bases: TGTGCCAACTATTTCTCCTCCCAGCGGTTCTCCTACAATGAGCAGTTCTTC. The variable domain in full, with the rest retrieved from reference TRBV19 and TRBJ2-1, is DGGITQSPKYLFRKEGQNVTLSCEQNLNHDAMYWYRQDPGQGLRLIYYSQIVNDFQKGDIAEGYSVSREKKESFPLTVTSAQKNPTAFYLCANYFSSQRFSYNEQFFGPGTRLTVL.

This clonotype appeared a few times. This CDR3 is CASSLSVTPDTQYF. The CDR3 coding sequence is TGTGCCAGCAGTTTATCCGTGACCCCAGATACGCAGTATTTT. The rearrangement joins TRBV28 to TRBJ2-3; D remains ambiguous. CDR1 and CDR2 from the germline V gene are MDHEN and SYDVKM. V lost 1 base and J lost 4, with 9 bases in between. The CDR3 runs to 14 residues.

Concerning this clonotype itself: Since a much larger clone is just one base distant, this may be a read error. This chain uses TRBV6-6 with TRBJ1-5, with 11 bases identical to TRBD1. Germline V CDR1 and CDR2: MNHNY, SVGAGI (reference sequence). This CDR3 is 15 amino acids long. V gave up 4 bases and J gave up 6 bases; unmatched junction bases: 5. CDR3 nucleotides: TGTGCCAGCAGTTTCGGGACAGGGGGTGCTCAGCCCCAGCATTTT. It specifies CASSFGTGGAQPQHF.

A few counts support this clonotype. V gene TRBV29-1 combines with J gene TRBJ1-5; TRBD1 matches 8 bases. The CDR3 contains 13 residues. Trimming cost V 3 bases and J 6 bases; bases outside gene matches: 4. Germline V lookup: CDR1 SQVTM, CDR2 ANQGSEA. CDR3 nucleotide sequence: TGCAGCGTTGAGGGTACAGGGGGTCAGCCCCAGCATTTT. Its translation: CSVEGTGGQPQHF.

This clonotype has more than one count but fewer than ten. The chain couples TRBV28 to TRBJ1-5, with 7 nucleotides matching TRBD1. With 4 bases clipped from V and 0 bases from J, the junction kept 15 bases outside the gene matches. The V gene's germline CDR1 is MDHEN and CDR2 SYDVKM. This CDR3 comprises 19 residues. DNA for the CDR3: TGTGCCAGCAGTTCGATCTTCCGGGACAGAGAAGATAGCAATCAGCCCCAGCATTTT. Residues: CASSSIFRDREDSNQPQHF. Together with reference TRBV28 and TRBJ1-5, the CDR3 gives the full variable domain: DVKVTQSSRYLVKRTGEKVFLECVQDMDHENMFWYRQDPGLGLRLIYFSYDVKMKEKGDIPEGYSVSREKKERFSLILESASTNQTSMYLCASSSIFRDREDSNQPQHFGDGTRLSIL.

This chain connects TRBV7-8 to TRBJ1-6; possibly TRBD1 for D (5 bases). This CDR3 has 13 amino acids. The V gene's germline CDR1 is SGHVS and CDR2 FQNEAQ. V shed 1 base and J shed 14 bases, with 12 bases lying between them. This chain's CDR3 is CASSLDLGVTLHF. DNA of the CDR3: TGTGCCAGCAGCTTAGATTTGGGGGTTACCCTCCACTTT. Full variable domain (outside the CDR3, taken from reference TRBV7-8 and TRBJ1-6): GAGVSQSPRYKVAKRGQDVALRCDPISGHVSLFWYQQALGQGPEFLTYFQNEAQLDKSGLPSDRFFAERPEGSVSTLKIQRTQQEDSAVYLCASSLDLGVTLHFGNGTRLTVT.